This T cell receptor beta chain is drawn from a study of graft-versus-host responses after intestinal transplantation. Trimming cost V 0 bases and J 7 bases, with 13 bases left between them. CDR3 size: 15 residues. Germline CDR1 SGHRS, CDR2 YFSETQ. Details on this clone: What it binds is not known.

Some clones are missing from TCRdb's copy, which holds only in-frame ones; the method was immunoSEQ multiplex PCR. The sample consists of 40,000 to 55,000 clones, around 85% of them appearing once. The sample consisted of unstimulated CD4+ T cells sorted from spleen or lymph node cells, taken before transplant. The receptor's source is a human donor who was the organ donor for an intestinal transplant. The rearrangement links TRBV5-1 to TRBJ1-4; D possibly corresponds to TRBD1 (5 bases). CDR3 in DNA: TGCGCCAGCAGCTTGGAGTCAGGGCCTGTTGAAAAACTGTTTTTT. Protein product: CASSLESGPVEKLFF.